These 2 T cell receptor beta chains were all obtained from the same sample, sequenced in a study of T cells in Graves' hyperthyroidism and ophthalmopathy (dated by TCRdb to about 2019). The library was produced with multiplex PCR. The instrument given in TCRdb is Illumina HiSeq 2000. TCR beta CDR3 regions were amplified from RNA transcripts. A first-round RT-PCR of the TCR CDR3 used the HTBI primer set with the Qiagen OneStep RT-PCR kit. TCRdb reprocessed the public reads (quality trimming at Q25 with fastp, clone calling with MiXCR) and kept in-frame beta chains. CDR3 protein sequences are deduplicated, and each keeps its most common genes and DNA. This sample holds 480,000 or so distinct CDR3 sequences; approximately 15% were observed only once. The ten biggest clones cover around 17% of the sample. Sequencing was performed on blood. The receptors come from a woman between 18 and 30 years old with Graves' hyperthyroidism.

About this clonotype itself: Possible read error: a much larger clone is one base away. V gene TRBV9 combines with J gene TRBJ2-3; tentative D call: TRBD2 (6 bases). The CDR3 loop spans 12 amino acids. The germline V gene encodes CDR1 SGDLS and CDR2 YYNGEE. CDR3 residues: CSSSEMTSTQYF. The CDR3 DNA follows: TGTTCCAGCAGCGAAATGACTAGTACGCAGTATTTT.

This clonotype was seen many times. The gene calls are TRBV12-3 or TRBV12-4 and TRBJ2-1; 9 bases align to TRBD1. This CDR3 comprises 15 residues. V was clipped by 5 bases and J by 4 bases; unmatched bases: 6. The CDR3 nucleotides are TGTGCCAGCAGTCTCTCCGGGACAGGGTACAATGAGCAGTTCTTC. Amino acid sequence: CASSLSGTGYNEQFF.